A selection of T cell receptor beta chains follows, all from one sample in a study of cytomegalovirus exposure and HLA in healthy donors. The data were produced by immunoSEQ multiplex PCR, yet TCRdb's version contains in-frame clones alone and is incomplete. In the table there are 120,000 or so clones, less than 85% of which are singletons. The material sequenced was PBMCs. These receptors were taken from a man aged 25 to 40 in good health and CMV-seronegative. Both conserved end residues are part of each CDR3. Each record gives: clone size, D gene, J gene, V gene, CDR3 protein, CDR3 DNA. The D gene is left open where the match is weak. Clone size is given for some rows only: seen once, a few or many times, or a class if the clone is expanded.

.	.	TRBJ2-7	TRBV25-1	CASSDGALYEQYF	TGTGCCAGCAGTGATGGGGCTCTTTACGAGCAGTACTTC
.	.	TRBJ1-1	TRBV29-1	CSAQPGGTEAFF	TGCAGCGCCCAACCAGGCGGGACTGAAGCTTTCTTT
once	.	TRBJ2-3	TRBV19	CASSPNTQASTDTQYF	TGTGCCAGTAGTCCCAACACGCAGGCCAGCACAGATACGCAGTATTTT
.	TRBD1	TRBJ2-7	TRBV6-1	CASSALKGASYEQYF	TGTGCCAGCAGCGCCCTGAAGGGGGCGTCCTACGAGCAGTACTTC
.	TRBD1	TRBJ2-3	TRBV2	CASGARTGRVRDTQYF	TGTGCCAGTGGGGCCCGGACAGGGCGGGTTCGGGATACGCAGTATTTT
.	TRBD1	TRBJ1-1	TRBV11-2	CASSEGQGAQAFF	TGTGCCAGCAGCGAAGGACAGGGGGCTCAAGCTTTCTTT
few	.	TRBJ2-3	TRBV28	CASSAYGGPTDTQYF	TGTGCCAGCAGTGCCTATGGCGGGCCCACAGATACGCAGTATTTT
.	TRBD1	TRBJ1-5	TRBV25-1	CASSESGGPGQPQHF	TGTGCCAGCAGTGAATCAGGGGGCCCCGGTCAGCCCCAGCATTTT
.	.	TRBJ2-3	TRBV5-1	CASSFTGPGDTQYF	TGCGCCAGCAGCTTTACAGGGCCCGGAGATACGCAGTATTTT
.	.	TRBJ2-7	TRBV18	CASSPQGDEQYF	TGTGCCAGCTCACCACAGGGGGACGAGCAGTACTTC
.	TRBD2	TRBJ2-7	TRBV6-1	CASSDPSILAPNSYEQYF	TGTGCCAGCAGTGATCCTTCGATACTAGCGCCCAACTCCTACGAGCAGTACTTC
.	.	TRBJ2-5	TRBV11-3	CASSLGRGRAQETQYF	TGTGCCAGCAGCTTAGGGAGGGGCAGGGCTCAAGAGACCCAGTACTTC
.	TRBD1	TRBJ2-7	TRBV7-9	CASSPTRGGVPGEQYF	TGTGCCAGCAGCCCGACGAGAGGGGGCGTTCCGGGGGAGCAGTACTTC
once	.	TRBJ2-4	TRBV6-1	CASSERGLPDIQYF	TGTGCCAGCAGTGAAAGGGGACTCCCGGACATTCAGTACTTC
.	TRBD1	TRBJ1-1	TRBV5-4	CASSTGQGWGNTEAFF	TGTGCCAGCAGCACCGGACAGGGCTGGGGCAACACTGAAGCTTTCTTT
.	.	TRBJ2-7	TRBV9	CASSLTGTHEQYF	TGTGCCAGCAGCCTAACAGGGACGCACGAGCAGTACTTC
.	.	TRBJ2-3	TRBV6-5	CASSYKSYTDTQYF	TGTGCCAGCAGTTATAAGAGCTACACAGATACGCAGTATTTT
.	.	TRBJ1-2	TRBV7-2	CASSLNMQRGQGYTF	TGTGCCAGCAGCTTAAACATGCAGCGGGGCCAGGGCTACACCTTC
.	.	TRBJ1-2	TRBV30	CAWSGGRGYTF	TGTGCCTGGAGTGGGGGGCGAGGGTACACCTTC